This entry describes one T cell receptor (beta chain). Antigen unknown. Following 10 days of culture, CD4+ T cells were isolated. In the cultures, half the medium was exchanged for IL-2 medium on days 3 and 7. The CDR3 is 15 amino acids. The germline V and J ends were trimmed by 5 bases and 0 bases, with 11 bases remaining between them. Germline assignment: CDR1 MNHEY and CDR2 SMNVEV (reference sequence). This sample is drawn from a study of vaccination effects on CD4 cells after COVID-19. Study context: Two-dose vaccination with either BNT162b2 or mRNA-1273 was given to the participants.

Findings and limits, study-wide: Marked clonal contraction of both clone types appeared late after vaccination.

Sequenced by immunoSEQ multiplex PCR; TCRdb stores in-frame clones only, minus some. Of tens of thousands of clones listed, around 67% were seen once; the top ten hold roughly 11%. The chain uses TRBV27 and TRBJ1-3; perhaps TRBD1 as D (5 bases). The TCR originated in a human donor who received a COVID-19 vaccine. Sequences were derived from CD4+ T cells from PBMCs cultured without peptide, sampled before COVID-19 vaccination. The CDR3: CASSPQGFSGNTIYF. CDR3 nucleotide sequence: TGTGCCAGCAGTCCGCAGGGCTTCTCTGGAAACACCATATATTTT.